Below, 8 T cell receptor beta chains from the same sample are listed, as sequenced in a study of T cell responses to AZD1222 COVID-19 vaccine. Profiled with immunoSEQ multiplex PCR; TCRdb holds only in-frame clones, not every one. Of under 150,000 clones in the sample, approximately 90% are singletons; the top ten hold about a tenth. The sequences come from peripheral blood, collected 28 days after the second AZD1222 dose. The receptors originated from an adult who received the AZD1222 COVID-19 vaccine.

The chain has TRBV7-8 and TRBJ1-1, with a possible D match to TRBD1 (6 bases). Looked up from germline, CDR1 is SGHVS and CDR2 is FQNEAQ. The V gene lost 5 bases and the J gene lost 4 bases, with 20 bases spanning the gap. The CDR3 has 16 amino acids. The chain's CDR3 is CASSLQTGRRSTEAFF. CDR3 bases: TGTGCCAGCAGCCTTCAAACAGGGCGAAGAAGCACTGAAGCTTTCTTT.

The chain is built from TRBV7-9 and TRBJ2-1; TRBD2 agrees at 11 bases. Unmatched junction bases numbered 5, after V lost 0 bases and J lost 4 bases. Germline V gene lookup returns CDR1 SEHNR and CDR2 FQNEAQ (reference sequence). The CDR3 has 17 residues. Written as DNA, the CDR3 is TGTGCCAGCAGCTTAGCGGCGGGACTAGCGGTTTACAATGAGCAGTTCTTC. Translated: CASSLAAGLAVYNEQFF.

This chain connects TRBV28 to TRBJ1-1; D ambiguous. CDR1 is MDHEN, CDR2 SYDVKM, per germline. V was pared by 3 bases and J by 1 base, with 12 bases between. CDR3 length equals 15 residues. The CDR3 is CASSFSDGWNTEAFF. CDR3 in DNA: TGTGCCAGCAGTTTTTCGGACGGCTGGAACACTGAAGCTTTCTTT.

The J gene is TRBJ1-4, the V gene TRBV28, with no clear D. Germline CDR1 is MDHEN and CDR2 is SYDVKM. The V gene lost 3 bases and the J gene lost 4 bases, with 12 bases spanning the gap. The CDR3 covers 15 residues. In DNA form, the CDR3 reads TGTGCCAGCAGTTTCTTCCGGGGAGTTAATGAAAAACTGTTTTTT. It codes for CASSFFRGVNEKLFF.

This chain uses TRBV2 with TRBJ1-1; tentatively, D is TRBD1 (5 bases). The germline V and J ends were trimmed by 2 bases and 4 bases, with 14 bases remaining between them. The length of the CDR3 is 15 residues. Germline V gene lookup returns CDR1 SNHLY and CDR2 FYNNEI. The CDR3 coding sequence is TGTGCCAGCAGTGAACAGGGTGGGGGAGGCACTGAAGCTTTCTTT. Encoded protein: CASSEQGGGGTEAFF. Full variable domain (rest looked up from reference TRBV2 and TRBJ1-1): EPEVTQTPSHQVTQMGQEVILRCVPISNHLYFYWYRQILGQKVEFLVSFYNNEISEKSEIFDDQFSVERPDGSNFTLKIRSTKLEDSAMYFCASSEQGGGGTEAFFGQGTRLTVV.

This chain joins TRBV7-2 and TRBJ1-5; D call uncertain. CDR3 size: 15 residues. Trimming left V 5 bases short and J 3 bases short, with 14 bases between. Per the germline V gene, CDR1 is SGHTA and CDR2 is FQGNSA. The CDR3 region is CASSHDGAFNQPQHF. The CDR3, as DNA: TGTGCCAGCAGCCACGACGGTGCCTTCAATCAGCCCCAGCATTTT.

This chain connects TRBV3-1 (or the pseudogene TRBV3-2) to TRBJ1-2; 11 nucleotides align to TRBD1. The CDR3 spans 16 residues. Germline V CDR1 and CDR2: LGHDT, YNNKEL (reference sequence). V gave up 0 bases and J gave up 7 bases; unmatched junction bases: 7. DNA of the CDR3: TGTGCCAGCAGCCAAGATGGGGACAGGGGGTATGTTGGCTACACCTTC. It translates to CASSQDGDRGYVGYTF.

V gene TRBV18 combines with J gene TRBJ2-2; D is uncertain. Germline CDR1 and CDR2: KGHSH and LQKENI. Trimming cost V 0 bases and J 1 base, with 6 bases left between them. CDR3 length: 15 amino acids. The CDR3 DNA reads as TGTGCCAGCTCACCACCTGGTTGGAACACCGGGGAGCTGTTTTTT. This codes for CASSPPGWNTGELFF.